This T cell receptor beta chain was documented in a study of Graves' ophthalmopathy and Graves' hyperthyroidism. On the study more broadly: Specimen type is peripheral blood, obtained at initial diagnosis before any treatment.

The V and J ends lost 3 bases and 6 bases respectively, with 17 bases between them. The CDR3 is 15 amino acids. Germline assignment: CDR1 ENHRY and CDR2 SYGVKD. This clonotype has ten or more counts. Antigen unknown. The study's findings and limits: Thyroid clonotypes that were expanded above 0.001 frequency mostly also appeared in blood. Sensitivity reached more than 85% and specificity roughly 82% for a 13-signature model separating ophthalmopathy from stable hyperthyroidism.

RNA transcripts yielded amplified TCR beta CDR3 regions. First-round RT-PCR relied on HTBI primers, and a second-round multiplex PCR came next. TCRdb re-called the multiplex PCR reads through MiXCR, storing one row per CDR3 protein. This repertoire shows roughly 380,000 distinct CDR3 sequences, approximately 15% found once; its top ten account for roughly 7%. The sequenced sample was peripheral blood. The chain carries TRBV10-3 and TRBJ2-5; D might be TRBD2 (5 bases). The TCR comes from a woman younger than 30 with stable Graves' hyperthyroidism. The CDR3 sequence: CAISDGSGSRQTQYF. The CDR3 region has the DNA TGTGCCATCAGTGATGGGTCGGGGTCCCGCCAGACCCAGTACTTC.